Following are 19 T cell receptor beta chains from one sample sequenced in a study of CD8+ T cells in alopecia areata. Reverse transcribed after extraction, RNA yielded cDNA as the sequencing template. Profiled with immunoSEQ multiplex PCR; TCRdb holds only in-frame clones, not every one. The data hold over 85,000 clones, with under 70% observed a single time. Treatment in this sample: oral pan-JAK inhibitor, 5-10 mg twice daily. Sample: CD8+ T cells sorted from blood, taken at week 4, from a patient treated with tofacitinib. The receptors come from a human donor with alopecia areata.

The chain joins TRBV5-6 to TRBJ2-7; tentatively, D is TRBD1 (6 bases). In germline, CDR1 is SGHDT, CDR2 YYEEEE. This CDR3 comprises 15 residues. V was clipped by 0 bases and J by 1 base, with 11 bases between them. In nucleotides, the CDR3 is TGTGCCAGCAGCTTGGATCTTGGGACATCCTACGAGCAGTACTTC. As protein: CASSLDLGTSYEQYF.

In this sample, this clone turned up many times. The rearrangement joins TRBV2 to TRBJ2-1, with D unclear. Trimming cost V 3 bases and J 4 bases, with 7 bases left between them. Germline loops: CDR1 SNHLY, CDR2 FYNNEI. The CDR3 runs to 13 residues. The CDR3 DNA reads as TGTGCCAGCAGTGACACAGCATACAATGAGCAGTTCTTC. Amino acids: CASSDTAYNEQFF.

This clone was picked up one time. Other nucleotide sequences in the sample specify the same CDR3. The genes are TRBV5-1 and TRBJ1-1; no firm D call. V was pared by 4 bases and J by 4 bases, with 5 bases between. CDR3 length: 11 residues. The V gene's germline CDR1 is SGHRS and CDR2 YFSETQ. The CDR3 DNA follows: TGCGCCAGCAGCCTGGGCACTGAAGCTTTCTTT. Protein: CASSLGTEAFF.

This chain joins TRBV29-1 and TRBJ1-1, with D perhaps TRBD1 (5 bases). This CDR3 has 12 residues. CDR1 SQVTM and CDR2 ANQGSEA come from the germline V gene. Trimming took off 3 bases at V and 4 bases at J, with 9 bases between the two ends. CDR3 in DNA: TGCAGCGTTGACCAGGGTCCCACTGAAGCTTTCTTT. It is translated as CSVDQGPTEAFF.

The rearrangement uses TRBV6-5 and TRBJ2-7, with TRBD1 matching over 10 bases. The CDR3 has 15 residues. V shed 2 bases and J 2 bases; nucleotides not matched to a gene: 3. The germline gives CDR1 MNHEY, CDR2 SVGAGI. DNA of the CDR3: TGTGCCAGCAGTTACCGGACAGGGGGGACCTACGAGCAGTACTTC. This sequence encodes CASSYRTGGTYEQYF.

CDR3 residues: CASSLDGGRQYF. CDR3 sequence (DNA): TGTGCCAGCAGCTTAGATGGCGGGAGGCAGTACTTC. The chain recombines TRBV7-9 with TRBJ2-7; 7 bases agree with TRBD2. With 1 base clipped from V and 9 bases from J, the junction kept 3 bases outside the gene matches. This CDR3 has 12 residues. CDR1 is SEHNR, CDR2 FQNEAQ, per germline (reference sequence).

This clone was observed a few times. V is TRBV4-1 and J is TRBJ2-7; 8 bases line up with TRBD1. Looked up from germline, CDR1 is MGHRA and CDR2 is YSYEKL. Trimming at V came to 1 base and at J to 3 bases, leaving 5 bases not matched to a gene. The CDR3 has 15 amino acids. The CDR3 nucleotides are TGCGCCAGCAGCCAAGTCCGGGACAGGCGCTACGAGCAGTACTTC. Translation gives CASSQVRDRRYEQYF.

This clone was seen more than once but under ten times. This chain uses TRBV10-3 with TRBJ2-7; D not certain. The CDR3 contains 12 residues. Per the germline V gene, CDR1 is ENHRY and CDR2 is SYGVKD. V lost 2 bases, J lost 0 bases, and 2 bases lay in between. The CDR3 reads CAISEDSYEQYF. CDR3 bases: TGTGCCATCAGTGAGGACTCCTACGAGCAGTACTTC.

The chain has TRBV5-6 and TRBJ1-6; D is unclear. Trimming removed 0 bases from V and 0 bases from J, with 10 bases in between. The CDR3 runs 17 residues. Germline V gives CDR1 SGHDT, CDR2 YYEEEE. The CDR3 is CASSLDSPSSYNSPLHF. DNA of the CDR3: TGTGCCAGCAGCTTGGACAGCCCCAGCTCCTATAATTCACCCCTCCACTTT.

This clone showed up just once. The chain is built from TRBV9 and TRBJ2-1, with 8 positions matching TRBD2. The CDR3 runs 15 residues. In germline, CDR1 is SGDLS, CDR2 YYNGEE. Trimming cost V 2 bases and J 2 bases; bases outside gene matches: 3. The chain's CDR3 is CASSVRGGAYNEQFF. Written as DNA, the CDR3 is TGTGCCAGCAGCGTCCGGGGGGGCGCCTACAATGAGCAGTTCTTC.

This chain joins TRBV2 and TRBJ2-2; 10 bases match TRBD1. Germline values: CDR1 SNHLY, CDR2 FYNNEI. Unmatched junction bases numbered 1, after V lost 3 bases and J lost 3 bases. The CDR3 has 15 amino acids. The CDR3 DNA reads TGTGCCAGCAGTGACGGACAGGGGGACACCGGGGAGCTGTTTTTT. It codes for CASSDGQGDTGELFF.

The V and J genes are TRBV7-9 and TRBJ2-7; 7 bases map to TRBD1. Germline CDR1 SEHNR, CDR2 FQNEAQ (reference sequence). V was clipped by 4 bases and J by 4 bases; unmatched bases: 7. This CDR3 has 14 amino acids. In nucleotides, the CDR3 is TGTGCCAGCAGCTCGACAGGGTTGGTGTACGAGCAGTACTTC. It codes for CASSSTGLVYEQYF.

V is TRBV4-3 and J is TRBJ2-1; D might be TRBD2 (5 bases). Germline CDR1 LGHNA, CDR2 YSLEER. The CDR3 has 12 residues. The V end was cut by 0 bases, the J end by 12 bases, with 9 bases between. CDR3 sequence reads: CASSQDTGTQFF. The CDR3 nucleotides are TGCGCCAGCAGCCAAGATACGGGAACGCAGTTCTTC.

CDR3 nucleotides: TGTGCCAGCAGTTACTCGCAGTCGGACGTCTATGGCTACACCTTC. This codes for CASSYSQSDVYGYTF. The chain uses TRBV6-5 and TRBJ1-2, with D uncertain. Germline V gives CDR1 MNHEY, CDR2 SVGAGI. The CDR3 consists of 15 residues. Trimming left V 0 bases short and J 4 bases short, with 12 bases between.

The chain joins TRBV11-2 to TRBJ2-7; TRBD1 might be the D (5 bases). Trimming took off 5 bases at V and 5 bases at J, with 19 bases between the two ends. Germline CDR1 is SGHAT and CDR2 is FQNNGV. This CDR3 region has 15 residues. The CDR3 spells CASSDRQKGSDEQYF. The CDR3 DNA reads TGTGCCAGCAGCGACCGACAGAAAGGATCGGACGAGCAGTACTTC.

This clone was recorded at least ten times. This chain links TRBV28 with TRBJ1-3; 9 positions agree with TRBD1. The trim removed 1 base at V and 2 bases at J, leaving 3 bases unmatched. Per germline, CDR1 MDHEN and CDR2 SYDVKM. The CDR3 runs 16 residues. The CDR3 nucleotides are TGTGCCAGCAGTTTATTCGGGACAGGGACTGGAAACACCATATATTTT. Amino acids: CASSLFGTGTGNTIYF.

This clone was counted once. V is TRBV29-1 and J is TRBJ2-7; D is perhaps TRBD1 (6 bases). CDR3 length equals 12 residues. Trimming removed 6 bases from V and 7 bases from J, with 16 bases in between. From germline, CDR1 is SQVTM and CDR2 ANQGSEA. CDR3 loop: CSVWTAQGEQYF. The CDR3 nucleotides read TGCAGCGTCTGGACAGCCCAGGGAGAGCAGTACTTC.

This chain joins TRBV4-1 and TRBJ1-1; D is unresolved. V was pared by 3 bases and J by 1 base, with 9 bases between. Germline CDR1 is MGHRA and CDR2 is YSYEKL. The CDR3 is 14 residues long. The CDR3 spells CASSHNVGNTEAFF. DNA of the CDR3: TGCGCCAGCAGCCATAACGTCGGGAACACTGAAGCTTTCTTT.

This sequence joins TRBV29-1 and TRBJ1-2; 7 bases agree with TRBD1. The CDR3 is made up of 12 amino acids. Trimming removed 7 bases from V and 3 bases from J; junction bases left unmatched: 5. The V gene's germline CDR1 is SQVTM and CDR2 ANQGSEA. This chain's CDR3 is CSAVGQDYGYTF. The CDR3 bases are TGCAGCGCCGTAGGACAGGACTATGGCTACACCTTC.